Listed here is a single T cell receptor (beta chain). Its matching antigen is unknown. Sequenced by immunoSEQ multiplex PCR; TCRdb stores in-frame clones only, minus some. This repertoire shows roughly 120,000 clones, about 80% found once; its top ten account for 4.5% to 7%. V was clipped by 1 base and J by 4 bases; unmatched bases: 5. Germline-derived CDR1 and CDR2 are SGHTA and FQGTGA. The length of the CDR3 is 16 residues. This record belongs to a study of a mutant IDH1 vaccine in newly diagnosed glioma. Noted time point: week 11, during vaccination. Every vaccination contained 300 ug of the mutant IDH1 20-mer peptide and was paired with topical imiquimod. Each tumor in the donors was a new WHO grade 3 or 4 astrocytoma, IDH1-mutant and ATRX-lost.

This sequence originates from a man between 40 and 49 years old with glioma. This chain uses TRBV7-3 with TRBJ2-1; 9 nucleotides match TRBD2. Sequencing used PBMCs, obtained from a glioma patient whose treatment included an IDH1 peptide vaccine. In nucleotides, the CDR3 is TGTGCCAGCAGCTTAAGTCGTCTAGCGGGGTACAATGAGCAGTTCTTC. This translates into CASSLSRLAGYNEQFF.